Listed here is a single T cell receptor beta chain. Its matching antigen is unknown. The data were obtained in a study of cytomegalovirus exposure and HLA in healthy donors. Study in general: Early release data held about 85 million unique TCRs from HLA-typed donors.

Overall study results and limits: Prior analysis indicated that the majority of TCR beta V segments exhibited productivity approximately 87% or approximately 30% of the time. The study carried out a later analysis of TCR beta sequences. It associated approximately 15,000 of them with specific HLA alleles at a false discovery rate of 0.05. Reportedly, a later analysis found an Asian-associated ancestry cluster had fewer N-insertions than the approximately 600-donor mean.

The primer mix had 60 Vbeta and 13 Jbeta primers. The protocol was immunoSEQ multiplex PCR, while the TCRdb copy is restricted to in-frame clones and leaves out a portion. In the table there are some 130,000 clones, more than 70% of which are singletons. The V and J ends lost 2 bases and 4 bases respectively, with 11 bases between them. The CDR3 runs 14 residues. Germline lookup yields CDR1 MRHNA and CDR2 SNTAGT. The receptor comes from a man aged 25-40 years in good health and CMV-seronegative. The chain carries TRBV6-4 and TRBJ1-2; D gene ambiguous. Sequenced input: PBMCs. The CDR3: CASSDNEGLYGYTF. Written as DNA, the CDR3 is TGTGCCAGCAGTGACAACGAGGGCCTCTATGGCTACACCTTC.